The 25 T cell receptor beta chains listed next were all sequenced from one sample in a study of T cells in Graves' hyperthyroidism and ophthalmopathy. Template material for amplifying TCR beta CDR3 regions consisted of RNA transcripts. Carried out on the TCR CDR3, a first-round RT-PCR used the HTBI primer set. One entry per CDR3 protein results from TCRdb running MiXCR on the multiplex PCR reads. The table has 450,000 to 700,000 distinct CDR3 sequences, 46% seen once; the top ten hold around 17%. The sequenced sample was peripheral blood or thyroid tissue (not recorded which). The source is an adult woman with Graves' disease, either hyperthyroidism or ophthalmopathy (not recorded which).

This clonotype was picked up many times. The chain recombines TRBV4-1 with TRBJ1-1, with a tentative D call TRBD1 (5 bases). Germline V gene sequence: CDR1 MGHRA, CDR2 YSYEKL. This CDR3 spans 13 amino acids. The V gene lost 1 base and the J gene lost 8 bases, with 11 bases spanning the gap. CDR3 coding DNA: TGCGCCAGCAGCCAAGGTCGCAGGGTCGAAGCTTTCTTT. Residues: CASSQGRRVEAFF.

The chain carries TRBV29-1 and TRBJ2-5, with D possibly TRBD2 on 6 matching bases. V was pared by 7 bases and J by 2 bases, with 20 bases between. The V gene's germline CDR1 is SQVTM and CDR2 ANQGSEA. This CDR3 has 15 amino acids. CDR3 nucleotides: TGCAGCGCCGGGGTAGGAGGGTGGGAACAAGAGACCCAGTACTTC. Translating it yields CSAGVGGWEQETQYF. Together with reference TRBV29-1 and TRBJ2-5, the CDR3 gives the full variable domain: SAVISQKPSRDICQRGTSLTIQCQVDSQVTMMFWYRQQPGQSLTLIATANQGSEATYESGFVIDKFPISRPNLTFSTLTVSNMSPEDSSIYLCSAGVGGWEQETQYFGPGTRLLVL.

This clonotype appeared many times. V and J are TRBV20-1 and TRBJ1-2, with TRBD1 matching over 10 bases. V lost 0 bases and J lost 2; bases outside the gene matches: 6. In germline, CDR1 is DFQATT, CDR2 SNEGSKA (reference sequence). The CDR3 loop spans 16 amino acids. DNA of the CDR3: TGCAGTGCTAGAGATCGGGACAGGGGAATGAACTATGGCTACACCTTC. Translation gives CSARDRDRGMNYGYTF.

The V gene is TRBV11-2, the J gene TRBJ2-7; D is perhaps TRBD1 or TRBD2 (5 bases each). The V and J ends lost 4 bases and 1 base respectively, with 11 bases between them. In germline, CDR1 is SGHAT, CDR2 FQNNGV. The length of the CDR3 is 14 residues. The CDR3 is CASSYMGPSYEQYF. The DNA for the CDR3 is TGTGCCAGCAGCTACATGGGACCGTCCTACGAGCAGTACTTC.

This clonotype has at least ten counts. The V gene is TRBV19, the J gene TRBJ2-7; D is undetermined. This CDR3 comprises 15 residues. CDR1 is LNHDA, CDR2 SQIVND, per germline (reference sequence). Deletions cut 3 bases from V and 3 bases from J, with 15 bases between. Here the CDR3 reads CASSIFQRGHYEQYF. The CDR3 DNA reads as TGTGCCAGTAGTATCTTCCAACGCGGCCACTACGAGCAGTACTTC.

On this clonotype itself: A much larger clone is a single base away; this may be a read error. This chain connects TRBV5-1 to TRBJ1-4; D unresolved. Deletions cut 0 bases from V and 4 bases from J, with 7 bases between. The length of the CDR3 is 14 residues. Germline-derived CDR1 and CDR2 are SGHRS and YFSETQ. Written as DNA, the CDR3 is TGCGCCAGCAGCTTGGTTGACGTTAATGAAAAACTGTTTTTT. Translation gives CASSLVDVNEKLFF.

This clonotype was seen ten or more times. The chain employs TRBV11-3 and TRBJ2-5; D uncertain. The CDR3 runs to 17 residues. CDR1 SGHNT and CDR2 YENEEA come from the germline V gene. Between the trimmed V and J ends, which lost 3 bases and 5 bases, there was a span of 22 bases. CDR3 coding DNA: TGTGCCAGCAGCTTCCCCCGTGGCAGGTCAATAAGTGAGACCCAGTACTTC. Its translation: CASSFPRGRSISETQYF.

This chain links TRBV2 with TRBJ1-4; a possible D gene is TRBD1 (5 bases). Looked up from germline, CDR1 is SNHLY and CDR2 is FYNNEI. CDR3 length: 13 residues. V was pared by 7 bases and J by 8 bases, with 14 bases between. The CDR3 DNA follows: TGTGCCAGCAAAGGGACGTCCGGGGAAAAACTGTTTTTT. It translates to CASKGTSGEKLFF.

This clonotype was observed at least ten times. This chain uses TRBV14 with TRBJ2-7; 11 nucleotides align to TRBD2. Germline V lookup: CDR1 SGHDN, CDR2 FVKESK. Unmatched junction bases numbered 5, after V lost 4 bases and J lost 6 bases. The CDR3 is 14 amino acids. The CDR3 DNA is TGTGCCAGCAGCCCACTAGCGGGGGAGGTCGAGCAGTACTTC. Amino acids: CASSPLAGEVEQYF.

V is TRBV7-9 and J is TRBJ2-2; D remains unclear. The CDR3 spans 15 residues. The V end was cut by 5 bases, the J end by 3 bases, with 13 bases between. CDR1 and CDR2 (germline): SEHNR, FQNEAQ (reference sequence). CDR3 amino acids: CASSQVGPDTGELFF. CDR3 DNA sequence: TGTGCCAGCAGCCAAGTGGGTCCAGACACCGGGGAGCTGTTTTTT.

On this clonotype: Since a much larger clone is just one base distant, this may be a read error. The CDR3 bases are TGTGCCAGCAGCTTAACAGGGGTCCAAGAGACCCAGTACTTC. This sequence encodes CASSLTGVQETQYF. The V and J genes are TRBV7-3 and TRBJ2-5; TRBD1 is a possible D gene (5 bases). The germline gives CDR1 SGHTA, CDR2 FQGTGA. V lost 0 bases, J lost 1 base, and 6 bases lay in between. The CDR3 contains 14 residues.

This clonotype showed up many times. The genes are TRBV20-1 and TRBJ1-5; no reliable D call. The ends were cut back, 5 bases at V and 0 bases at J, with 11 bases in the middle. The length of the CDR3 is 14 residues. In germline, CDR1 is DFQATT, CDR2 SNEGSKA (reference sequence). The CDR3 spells CSAPADHSNQPQHF. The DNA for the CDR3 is TGCAGTGCTCCGGCAGACCATAGCAATCAGCCCCAGCATTTT.

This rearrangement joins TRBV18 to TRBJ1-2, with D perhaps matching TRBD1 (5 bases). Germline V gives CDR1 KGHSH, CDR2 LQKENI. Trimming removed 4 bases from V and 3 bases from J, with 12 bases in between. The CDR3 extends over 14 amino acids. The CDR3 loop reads CASSRDDRDYGYTF. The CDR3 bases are TGTGCCAGCTCACGAGATGACAGAGACTATGGCTACACCTTC.

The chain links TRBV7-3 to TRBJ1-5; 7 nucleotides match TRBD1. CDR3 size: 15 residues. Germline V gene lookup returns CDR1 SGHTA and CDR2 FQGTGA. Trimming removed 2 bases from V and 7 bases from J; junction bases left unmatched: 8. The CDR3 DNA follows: TGTGCCAGCAGCTTAGGACGCAGGGGGAACCAGCCCCAGCATTTT. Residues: CASSLGRRGNQPQHF.

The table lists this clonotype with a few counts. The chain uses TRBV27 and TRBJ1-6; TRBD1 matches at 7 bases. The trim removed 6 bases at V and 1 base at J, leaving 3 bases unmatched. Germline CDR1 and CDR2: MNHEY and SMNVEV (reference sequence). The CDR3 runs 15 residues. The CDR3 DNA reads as TGTGCCAGCAGGCACAGGGGATCCTATAATTCACCCCTCCACTTT. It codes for CASRHRGSYNSPLHF.

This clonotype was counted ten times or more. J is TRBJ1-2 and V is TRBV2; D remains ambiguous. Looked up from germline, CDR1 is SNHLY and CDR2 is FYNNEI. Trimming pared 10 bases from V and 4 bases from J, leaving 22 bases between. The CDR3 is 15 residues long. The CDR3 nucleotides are TGTGCCACCCAGCAAGAGAGCGGAGAATTCTATGGCTACACCTTC. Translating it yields CATQQESGEFYGYTF.

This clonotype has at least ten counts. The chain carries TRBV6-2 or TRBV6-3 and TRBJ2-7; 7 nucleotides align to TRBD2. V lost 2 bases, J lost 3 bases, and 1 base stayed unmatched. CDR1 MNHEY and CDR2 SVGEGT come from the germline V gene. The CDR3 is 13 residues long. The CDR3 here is CASSYKRDYEQYF. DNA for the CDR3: TGTGCCAGCAGTTACAAGCGGGACTACGAGCAGTACTTC.

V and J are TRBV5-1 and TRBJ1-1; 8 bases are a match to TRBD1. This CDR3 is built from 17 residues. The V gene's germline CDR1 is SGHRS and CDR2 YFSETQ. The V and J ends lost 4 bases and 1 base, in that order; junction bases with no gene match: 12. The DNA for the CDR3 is TGCGCCAGCAGCCCGTCAGGGGGCACCTCGGGGAACACTGAAGCTTTCTTT. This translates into CASSPSGGTSGNTEAFF.

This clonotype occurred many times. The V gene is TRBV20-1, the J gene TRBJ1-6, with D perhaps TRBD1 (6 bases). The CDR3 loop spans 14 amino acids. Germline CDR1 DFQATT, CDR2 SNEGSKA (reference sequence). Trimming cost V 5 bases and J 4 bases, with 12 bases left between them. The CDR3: CSAWTVGYNSPLHF. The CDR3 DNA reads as TGCAGTGCTTGGACAGTAGGATATAATTCACCCCTCCACTTT.

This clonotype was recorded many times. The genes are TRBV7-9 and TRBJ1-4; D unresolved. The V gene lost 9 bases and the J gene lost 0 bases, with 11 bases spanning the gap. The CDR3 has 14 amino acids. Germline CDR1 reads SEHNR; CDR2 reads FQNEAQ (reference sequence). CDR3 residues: CASSLGATNEKLFF. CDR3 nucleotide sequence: TGTGCCAGTAGTCTAGGAGCAACTAATGAAAAACTGTTTTTT.

CDR3 sequence (DNA): TGTGCCAGCAGCCCAGGAGCGGGAGGGCCGGTCTACGAGAAGCAGTACTTC. It specifies CASSPGAGGPVYEKQYF. The rearrangement links TRBV9 to TRBJ2-7; TRBD2 agrees at 10 bases. After removal of 4 bases from V and 8 bases from J, the junction contained 18 bases not matched to a gene. Germline V CDR1 and CDR2: SGDLS, YYNGEE. The CDR3 spans 17 residues.

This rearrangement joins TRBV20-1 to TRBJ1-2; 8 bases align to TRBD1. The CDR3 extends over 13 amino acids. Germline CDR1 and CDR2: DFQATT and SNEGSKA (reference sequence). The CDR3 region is CRYGQGTGYGYTF. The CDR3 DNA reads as TGCAGATACGGACAGGGAACGGGCTATGGCTACACCTTC.

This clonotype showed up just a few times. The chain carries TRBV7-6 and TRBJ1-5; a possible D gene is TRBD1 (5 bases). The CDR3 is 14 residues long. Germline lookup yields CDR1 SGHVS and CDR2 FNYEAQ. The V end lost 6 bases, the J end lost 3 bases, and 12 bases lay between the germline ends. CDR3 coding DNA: TGTGCCAGCAGTGAACGGGGGTCCAATCAGCCCCAGCATTTT. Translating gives CASSERGSNQPQHF.

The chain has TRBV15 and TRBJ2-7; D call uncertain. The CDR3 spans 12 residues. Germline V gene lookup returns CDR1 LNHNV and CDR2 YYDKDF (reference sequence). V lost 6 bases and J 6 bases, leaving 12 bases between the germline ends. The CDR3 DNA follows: TGTGCCACCAGTCCGCGGATCGGCGAGCAGTACTTC. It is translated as CATSPRIGEQYF. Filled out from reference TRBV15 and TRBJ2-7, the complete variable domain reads DAMVIQNPRYQVTQFGKPVTLSCSQTLNHNVMYWYQQKSSQAPKLLFHYYDKDFNNEADTPDNFQSRRPNTSFCFLDIRSPGLGDTAMYLCATSPRIGEQYFGPGTRLTVT.

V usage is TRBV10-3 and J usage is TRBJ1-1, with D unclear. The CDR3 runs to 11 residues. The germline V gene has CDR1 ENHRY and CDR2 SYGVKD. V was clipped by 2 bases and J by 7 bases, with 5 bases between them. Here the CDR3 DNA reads TGTGCCATCAGTGAGAGGGTTGAAGCTTTCTTT. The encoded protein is CAISERVEAFF.